One and the same sample provided the 17 T cell receptor beta chains below, sequenced in a study of identical twins. TCRdb passed the 5' RACE reads through MiXCR, listing each CDR3 protein once. Among some 730,000 distinct CDR3 sequences, roughly 18% were seen once, and the ten largest hold around 14%. This sample also belongs to another study, concerning T cells expressing NK-cell markers.

The material sequenced was PBMCs. These receptor sequences come from a woman aged 18 to 35 in good health.

This clonotype was observed a handful of times. The chain is built from TRBV12-3 or TRBV12-4 and TRBJ2-1; possible D gene TRBD1, 5 bases. The length of the CDR3 is 15 residues. Deletions cut 6 bases from V and 4 bases from J, with 16 bases between. The CDR3 sequence is CASSFRDGVYNEQFF. The CDR3 region has the DNA TGTGCCAGCAGCTTCAGGGATGGGGTTTACAATGAGCAGTTCTTC.

The rearrangement joins TRBV12-3 or TRBV12-4 to TRBJ1-3; 9 bases fit TRBD1. The V and J ends lost 6 bases and 0 bases, in that order; junction bases with no gene match: 6. The CDR3 has 16 amino acids. The CDR3 DNA reads TGTGCCAGCAGGGGCGGGACAGGGAACTCTGGAAACACCATATATTTT. It specifies CASRGGTGNSGNTIYF.

CDR3 DNA sequence: TGTGCCAGCTCACCAGCCGGGGTGGAGAACTATGGCTACACCTTC. Translated: CASSPAGVENYGYTF. The chain joins TRBV18 to TRBJ1-2; D gene uncertain. CDR3 length: 15 residues. The germline V and J ends were trimmed by 2 bases and 2 bases, with 12 bases remaining between them. CDR1 is KGHSH and CDR2 is LQKENI in the germline V gene.

V gene TRBV7-6 combines with J gene TRBJ2-1; D remains ambiguous. The CDR3 spans 14 residues. From germline, CDR1 is SGHVS and CDR2 FNYEAQ. Trimming stripped 1 base from V and 10 bases from J, with 14 bases between. The CDR3 reads CASSLESGSGEQFF. The CDR3, as DNA: TGTGCCAGCAGCTTAGAAAGTGGGTCAGGAGAGCAGTTCTTC.

This clonotype has at least ten counts. J is TRBJ2-1 and V is TRBV12-3 or TRBV12-4; 10 nucleotides line up with TRBD1. V shed 6 bases, J shed 6 bases, and the junction held 5 bases outside the gene matches. The CDR3 extends over 14 amino acids. The CDR3: CASSGQGVRNEQFF. For the CDR3, the DNA is TGTGCCAGCAGCGGACAGGGGGTCCGCAATGAGCAGTTCTTC.

This clonotype appeared a few times. V gene TRBV15 combines with J gene TRBJ2-1; possible D gene TRBD2, 6 bases. V lost 1 base and J lost 4, with 14 bases in between. CDR3 length: 16 residues. Germline CDR1 reads LNHNV; CDR2 reads YYDKDF (reference sequence). The CDR3 sequence: CATSRGVAAVYNEQFF. DNA for the CDR3: TGTGCCACCAGCAGAGGGGTAGCGGCGGTATACAATGAGCAGTTCTTC.

V is TRBV20-1 and J is TRBJ2-7, with 10 bases identical to TRBD2. This CDR3 region has 15 residues. V was clipped by 3 bases and J by 3 bases; unmatched bases: 8. Germline values: CDR1 DFQATT, CDR2 SNEGSKA (reference sequence). The CDR3 protein is CSASRGAGGDYEQYF. The CDR3 nucleotides read TGCAGTGCTAGCAGGGGAGCGGGGGGGGACTACGAGCAGTACTTC.

This clonotype was counted a single time. The V gene is TRBV11-2, the J gene TRBJ1-1; TRBD1 is a possible D gene (5 bases). The CDR3 is 13 amino acids. Germline values: CDR1 SGHAT, CDR2 FQNNGV. The V end was cut by 5 bases, the J end by 3 bases, with 10 bases between. Written as DNA, the CDR3 is TGTGCCAGCAGCGGGACTTTGGACACTGAAGCTTTCTTT. Its protein is CASSGTLDTEAFF.

This clonotype was counted many times. This chain links TRBV6-4 with TRBJ2-3; D may be TRBD2 (5 bases). CDR3 length: 14 residues. V was clipped by 3 bases and J by 2 bases, with 9 bases between them. Germline values: CDR1 MRHNA, CDR2 SNTAGT. CDR3 sequence reads: CASSERASTDTQYF. The CDR3 nucleotides are TGTGCCAGCAGTGAGAGGGCGTCCACAGATACGCAGTATTTT.

The chain employs TRBV20-1 and TRBJ2-3; 12 bases match TRBD2. This CDR3 has 14 amino acids. Looked up from germline, CDR1 is DFQATT and CDR2 is SNEGSKA (reference sequence). Trimming removed 2 bases from V and 7 bases from J; junction bases left unmatched: 4. CDR3 DNA sequence: TGCAGTGCTAGACTAGCGGGAGGGCCTCATACGCAGTATTTT. It is translated as CSARLAGGPHTQYF.

The chain uses TRBV9 and TRBJ1-2; TRBD1 matches at 7 bases. CDR3 size: 12 residues. From germline, CDR1 is SGDLS and CDR2 YYNGEE. V lost 2 bases, J lost 10 bases, and 5 bases stayed unmatched. The CDR3 reads CASSVDRRTYTF. The CDR3 DNA sequence: TGTGCCAGCAGCGTGGACAGGCGGACCTACACCTTC.

In this sample, this clonotype turned up a few times. The junction differs from germline at one of its ends, possibly a read error. The chain employs TRBV15 and TRBJ2-4; TRBD1 might be the D (6 bases). This CDR3 contains 13 residues. Per the germline V gene, CDR1 is LNHNV and CDR2 is YYDKDF (reference sequence). This CDR3 is CATSTGAKNIQYF. CDR3 DNA sequence: TGTGCCACAAGCACAGGGGCCAAAAACATTCAGTACTTC.

The J gene is TRBJ2-2, the V gene TRBV20-1; 7 positions match TRBD2. Trimming cost V 5 bases and J 4 bases; bases outside gene matches: 10. The germline V gene has CDR1 DFQATT and CDR2 SNEGSKA (reference sequence). The CDR3 length is 15 residues. CDR3 loop: CSAPRTRGVTGELFF. The CDR3 DNA follows: TGCAGTGCTCCCCGGACTAGAGGGGTCACCGGGGAGCTGTTTTTT.

The chain couples TRBV4-3 to TRBJ2-1, with 10 bases identical to TRBD2. The CDR3 is made up of 16 amino acids. The trim removed 4 bases at V and 8 bases at J, leaving 11 bases unmatched. Per germline, CDR1 LGHNA and CDR2 YSLEER. The DNA for the CDR3 is TGCGCCAGCAGCCCGCTAGCGGGAGAAGGGAGAGATGAGCAGTTCTTC. This encodes CASSPLAGEGRDEQFF.

In its sample, this clonotype was seen a few times. As DNA, the CDR3 is TGTGCCAGCAGCCAATTAGGACTAGCGAGCGACAATGAGCAGTTCTTC. Encoded protein: CASSQLGLASDNEQFF. The gene calls are TRBV3-1 and TRBJ2-1; 9 positions match TRBD2. The length of the CDR3 is 16 residues. J lost 5 bases, V lost 2 bases, and 7 bases had no gene match. The germline V gene encodes CDR1 LGHDT and CDR2 YNNKEL (reference sequence).

This clonotype was counted a few times. The gene calls are TRBV27 and TRBJ2-7, with 11 bases that match TRBD2. The CDR3 covers 15 residues. Germline CDR1 and CDR2: MNHEY and SMNVEV (reference sequence). Losses at the gene ends were 5 bases for V and 1 base for J; bases not matched to a gene: 4. The DNA of the CDR3 is TGTGCCAGCAGTACGACTAGCGGGAAATCCTACGAGCAGTACTTC. Its protein is CASSTTSGKSYEQYF.

In its sample, this clonotype was seen a few times. The V and J genes are TRBV12-3 or TRBV12-4 and TRBJ2-3; maybe TRBD2 (5 bases). V was shortened by 7 bases and J by 1 base, with 9 bases between the two germline ends. This CDR3 spans 13 amino acids. The CDR3 DNA reads as TGTGCCAGCAAGCGGTGGGGCACAGATACGCAGTATTTT. This encodes CASKRWGTDTQYF.